Listed here are 32 T cell receptor beta chains from one sample, sequenced in a study of spatial heterogeneity in lung cancer (dated 2019 in TCRdb). The sample's time point label, decoded: blood at routine non-recurrence follow-up after resection. TCR sequencing used whole RNA extracted from tumor and nontumor lung tissue, or from cryopreserved PBMC samples, without cell sorting. Libraries were made using 5' RACE. Sequencing was performed on a NextSeq 500. The raw public data were reprocessed by TCRdb itself: fastp quality trimming at Q25, MiXCR clonotype calling, in-frame beta chains only. Rows matching on CDR3 protein sequence are summarized as one entry with the most common DNA and genes. Recorded for this sample are about 26,000 distinct CDR3 sequences; about 6% of them occurred a single time. The ten largest clones capture around 21% of the sample. The source material was PBMCs, sampled at follow-up. Receptors originate from a male donor with early-stage non-small cell lung cancer.

The chain has TRBV18 and TRBJ2-3; maybe TRBD2 (5 bases). The germline V gene encodes CDR1 KGHSH and CDR2 LQKENI. This CDR3 has 16 residues. The V end lost 3 bases, the J end lost 0 bases, and 13 bases lay between the germline ends. The CDR3 bases are TGTGCCAGCTCACCCCGGGGTGGGAGCAGCACAGATACGCAGTATTTT. It codes for CASSPRGGSSTDTQYF.

This clonotype showed up many times. The chain employs TRBV7-2 and TRBJ2-3, with D perhaps assigned TRBD1 or TRBD2 (5 bases each). The ends were cut back, 0 bases at V and 4 bases at J, with 8 bases in the middle. Germline V gene lookup returns CDR1 SGHTA and CDR2 FQGNSA. The CDR3 totals 14 residues. The CDR3 nucleotides are TGTGCCAGCAGCTTAGCTGGGGGATCAGATACGCAGTATTTT. Encoded protein: CASSLAGGSDTQYF.

This clonotype was observed at least ten times. The chain carries TRBV24-1 and TRBJ2-3; a weak D match, TRBD2 (5 bases). With 5 bases removed from V and 6 bases from J, the gap between germline ends came to 14 bases. The germline V gene encodes CDR1 KGHDR and CDR2 SFDVKD. CDR3 length: 14 amino acids. CDR3: CATSGAGERDTQYF. CDR3 in DNA: TGTGCCACCAGTGGCGCCGGCGAGCGGGATACGCAGTATTTT.

This clonotype was observed many times. This rearrangement joins TRBV4-1 to TRBJ1-2; D might be TRBD1 (6 bases). The CDR3 contains 14 residues. Germline CDR1 reads MGHRA; CDR2 reads YSYEKL. The V and J ends lost 0 bases and 8 bases respectively, with 13 bases between them. For the CDR3, the DNA is TGCGCCAGCAGCCAAGAGTGGGGGGCGCACGGCTACACCTTC. As protein: CASSQEWGAHGYTF.

This clonotype appeared many times. This sequence joins TRBV3-1 and TRBJ2-3; 9 bases are shared with TRBD1. In germline, CDR1 is LGHDT, CDR2 YNNKEL (reference sequence). CDR3 length: 16 residues. The J segment lost 1 base and the V segment lost 6 bases, leaving 8 bases of the junction unmatched. The CDR3, as DNA: TGTGCCAGCAGTCTTACAGGGGGCCTAGGCACAGATACGCAGTATTTT. This gives the protein CASSLTGGLGTDTQYF.

This chain joins TRBV10-3 and TRBJ2-7; TRBD2 matches at 8 bases. There are 15 residues in the CDR3. CDR1 ENHRY and CDR2 SYGVKD come from the germline V gene. Unmatched junction bases numbered 14, after V lost 11 bases and J lost 2 bases. The CDR3 protein is CAVGSGLVIAYEQYF. CDR3 DNA: TGTGCCGTTGGGTCGGGACTAGTTATCGCCTACGAGCAGTACTTC.

This clonotype was recorded a few times. The chain has TRBV6-2 or TRBV6-3 and TRBJ1-1; TRBD1 aligns across 7 bases. Germline CDR1 is MNHEY and CDR2 is SVGEGT. V was pared by 2 bases and J by 6 bases, with 12 bases of the junction left unmatched. The CDR3 sequence is 16 residues long. The CDR3 region is CASSYPQTGVGPEAFF. CDR3 DNA sequence: TGTGCCAGCAGTTACCCACAAACAGGGGTAGGTCCTGAAGCTTTCTTT.

This clonotype appeared many times. The V gene is TRBV7-2, the J gene TRBJ2-3; 9 bases are a match to TRBD2. V lost 5 bases to trimming and J lost 7 bases; unmatched junction nucleotides: 13. The CDR3 length is 16 residues. Germline loops: CDR1 SGHTA, CDR2 FQGNSA. CDR3 sequence reads: CASSLGTLAGKNTQYF. CDR3 DNA sequence: TGTGCCAGCAGCCTAGGGACGCTAGCGGGAAAAAATACGCAGTATTTT.

This clonotype was detected ten times or more. The V and J genes are TRBV19 and TRBJ2-3; D is uncertain. V was pared by 10 bases and J by 1 base, with 15 bases between. The CDR3 loop spans 14 amino acids. The germline V gene has CDR1 LNHDA and CDR2 SQIVND (reference sequence). CDR3 DNA: TGTGCCACCCGAGGCGTGGGTCGCACAGATACGCAGTATTTT. Translated, it gives CATRGVGRTDTQYF.

This clonotype was counted ten times or more. The chain couples TRBV4-1 to TRBJ2-4; D gene unclear. V was shortened by 0 bases and J by 8 bases, with 8 bases between the two germline ends. CDR3 length: 13 amino acids. Germline V gene sequence: CDR1 MGHRA, CDR2 YSYEKL. CDR3 nucleotide sequence: TGCGCCAGCAGCCAAGAAAATCGGGACATTCAGTACTTC. It translates to CASSQENRDIQYF.

This clonotype came up many times. The chain links TRBV29-1 to TRBJ1-2, with unresolved D. CDR1 and CDR2 from the germline V gene are SQVTM and ANQGSEA. The V end lost 0 bases, the J end lost 3 bases, and 8 bases lay between the germline ends. The length of the CDR3 is 13 residues. Here the CDR3 reads CSVEDPADYGYTF. In nucleotides, the CDR3 is TGCAGCGTTGAAGATCCCGCAGACTATGGCTACACCTTC.

This clonotype has more than one count but fewer than ten. The chain links TRBV7-9 to TRBJ1-1; D might be TRBD1 (6 bases). CDR3 size: 12 residues. Germline V gene data show CDR1 as SEHNR and CDR2 as FQNEAQ (reference sequence). Deletions cut 2 bases from V and 6 bases from J, with 7 bases between. CDR3: CASSLRGAEAFF. The CDR3 DNA follows: TGTGCCAGCAGCTTAAGGGGGGCTGAAGCTTTCTTT.

In this sample, this clonotype turned up many times. The V call is TRBV7-6, the J call TRBJ1-2; 8 nucleotides align to TRBD1. CDR1 and CDR2 (germline): SGHVS, FNYEAQ. The CDR3 loop spans 17 amino acids. V trimming: 5 bases; J trimming: 2 bases; junction bases outside the gene matches: 13. This chain's CDR3 is CASSARAGTGQNYGYTF. The CDR3 region has the DNA TGTGCCAGCAGCGCCAGAGCCGGGACAGGACAAAACTATGGCTACACCTTC.

This clonotype was observed at least ten times. This rearrangement joins TRBV18 to TRBJ2-7, with D unclear. The V gene's germline CDR1 is KGHSH and CDR2 LQKENI. V dropped 0 bases and J dropped 5 bases, with 11 bases sitting between them. The CDR3 consists of 14 residues. The DNA for the CDR3 is TGTGCCAGCTCACCACCGGGCGGTCACAACGAGCAGTACTTC. Amino acid sequence: CASSPPGGHNEQYF.

This clonotype showed up many times. The chain has TRBV4-3 and TRBJ2-1, with no clear D. The CDR3 totals 14 residues. In germline, CDR1 is LGHNA, CDR2 YSLEER. The ends were cut back, 0 bases at V and 7 bases at J, with 10 bases in the middle. The CDR3 loop is CASSQEPQGNEQFF. CDR3 DNA: TGCGCCAGCAGCCAAGAGCCACAAGGGAATGAGCAGTTCTTC.

This clonotype was observed at least ten times. The V and J genes are TRBV16 and TRBJ1-5, with 8 bases lining up with TRBD1. Germline CDR1 KGHSY, CDR2 FQNENV. Trimming at V came to 2 bases and at J to 0 bases, leaving 6 bases not matched to a gene. The CDR3 covers 17 residues. The CDR3 here is CASSQGTGKYSNQPQHF. The CDR3 region has the DNA TGTGCCAGCAGCCAAGGGACAGGAAAGTATAGCAATCAGCCCCAGCATTTT.

The CDR3 nucleotides are TGTGCCAGCAGCATTAGGGGGAGTCAGCCCCAGCATTTT. Protein sequence: CASSIRGSQPQHF. The J gene is TRBJ1-5, the V gene TRBV27, with D maybe TRBD1 (6 bases). V was pared by 6 bases and J by 6 bases, with 12 bases between. Germline values: CDR1 MNHEY, CDR2 SMNVEV (reference sequence). The CDR3 is made up of 13 amino acids.

This clonotype appeared many times. This sequence joins TRBV10-3 and TRBJ2-1, with TRBD2 matching over 12 bases. The CDR3 runs 16 residues. V lost 5 bases, J lost 6 bases, and 8 bases stayed unmatched. The germline CDR1 and CDR2 sequences are ENHRY and SYGVKD. Written as DNA, the CDR3 is TGTGCCATCAGTTTTAAACTAGCGGGAGGATCCAATGAGCAGTTCTTC. Translation: CAISFKLAGGSNEQFF.

The chain combines TRBV7-9 with TRBJ1-6; D possibly corresponds to TRBD1 (6 bases). The CDR3 has 13 amino acids. V was shortened by 10 bases and J by 8 bases, with 15 bases between the two germline ends. Germline CDR1 SEHNR, CDR2 FQNEAQ (reference sequence). The CDR3: CAIRGAGDSPLHF. The DNA of the CDR3 is TGTGCCATCAGAGGGGCAGGGGATTCACCCCTCCACTTT. The variable domain in full, with the rest retrieved from reference TRBV7-9 and TRBJ1-6, is DTGVSQNPRHKITKRGQNVTFRCDPISEHNRLYWYRQTLGQGPEFLTYFQNEAQLEKSRLLSDRFSAERPKGSFSTLEIQRTEQGDSAMYLCAIRGAGDSPLHFGNGTRLTVT.

This clonotype was observed many times. The chain's CDR3 is CASSLGTEAFF. CDR3 coding DNA: TGTGCCAGCAGCTTAGGGACCGAGGCTTTCTTT. This chain joins TRBV7-2 and TRBJ1-1; D uncertain. In germline, CDR1 is SGHTA, CDR2 FQGNSA. The CDR3 extends over 11 amino acids. V lost 1 base and J 11 bases, leaving 8 bases between the germline ends.

This clonotype was recorded at least ten times. This chain joins TRBV14 and TRBJ2-7; a weak D match, TRBD2 (5 bases). V dropped 4 bases and J dropped 8 bases, with 12 bases sitting between them. Germline assignment: CDR1 SGHDN and CDR2 FVKESK. The length of the CDR3 is 12 residues. The CDR3 here is CASSPGLTKQYF. CDR3 nucleotides: TGTGCCAGCAGCCCTGGACTTACGAAGCAGTACTTC.

This clonotype has a count of ten or more. The V gene is TRBV7-2, the J gene TRBJ2-3, with unresolved D. Germline CDR1 SGHTA, CDR2 FQGNSA. V was trimmed by 5 bases and J by 0 bases, leaving 12 bases between them. The CDR3 totals 15 residues. The CDR3 sequence is CASSPRRFSTDTQYF. The DNA for the CDR3 is TGTGCCAGCAGCCCCCGGCGGTTTAGCACAGATACGCAGTATTTT.

Of note for this clonotype: A much larger clonotype is one base distant, so this may be a read error. This chain joins TRBV19 and TRBJ1-5; D perhaps matches TRBD1 (5 bases). The CDR3 consists of 16 residues. The V end lost 3 bases, the J end lost 1 base, and 13 bases lay between the germline ends. Germline values: CDR1 LNHDA, CDR2 SQIVND (reference sequence). The CDR3 protein is CASSIGAPVSNQPQHF. In DNA, the CDR3 is TGTGCCAGTAGTATTGGGGCTCCGGTAAGCAATCAGCCCCAGCATTTT. Full variable domain (missing parts from reference TRBV19 and TRBJ1-5): DGGITQSPKYLFRKEGQNVTLSCEQNLNHDAMYWYRQDPGQGLRLIYYSQIVNDFQKGDIAEGYSVSREKKESFPLTVTSAQKNPTAFYLCASSIGAPVSNQPQHFGDGTRLSIL.

This clonotype was counted at least ten times. V is TRBV9 and J is TRBJ2-2; D remains ambiguous. V was clipped by 0 bases and J by 5 bases, with 8 bases between them. Germline loops: CDR1 SGDLS, CDR2 YYNGEE. There are 14 residues in the CDR3. CDR3 residues: CASSVARSTGELFF. Written as DNA, the CDR3 is TGTGCCAGCAGCGTAGCTAGGAGTACCGGGGAGCTGTTTTTT.

The sample holds a few counts of this clonotype. This rearrangement joins TRBV20-1 to TRBJ1-2; no firm D call. V lost 3 bases and J 6 bases, leaving 17 bases between the germline ends. This CDR3 has 14 residues. Germline CDR1 is DFQATT and CDR2 is SNEGSKA (reference sequence). CDR3 sequence: CSASSNLVPDGYTF. The CDR3 DNA reads as TGCAGTGCTAGCAGTAACTTAGTACCTGATGGCTACACCTTC.

The chain is built from TRBV12-3 or TRBV12-4 and TRBJ1-2, with D perhaps TRBD1 (5 bases). V was pared by 6 bases and J by 8 bases, with 13 bases between. This CDR3 is 12 amino acids long. The CDR3 loop reads CASRPQELGYTF. In nucleotides, the CDR3 is TGTGCCAGCAGACCACAGGAGCTAGGCTACACCTTC.

The rearrangement uses TRBV10-3 and TRBJ2-2; D unresolved. V was cut by 4 bases and J by 2 bases, with 11 bases left in between. CDR1 is ENHRY, CDR2 SYGVKD, per germline. This CDR3 is 15 amino acids long. CDR3 bases: TGTGCCATCAGTGGCGGCTTGATCAACACCGGGGAGCTGTTTTTT. It codes for CAISGGLINTGELFF.

This clonotype was detected many times. The chain joins TRBV7-2 to TRBJ1-4, with 7 bases identical to TRBD1. Germline CDR1 SGHTA, CDR2 FQGNSA. The CDR3 contains 14 residues. The ends lost 5 bases at V and 8 bases at J; junction bases unmatched: 8. The CDR3 bases are TGTGCCAGCAGCAACGACAGGGTGAGAGAAAAACTGTTTTTT. It specifies CASSNDRVREKLFF.

At least ten counts were recorded for this clonotype. This chain connects TRBV30 to TRBJ2-7; 10 bases agree with TRBD1. There are 12 residues in the CDR3. Germline loops: CDR1 GTSNPN, CDR2 SVGIG (reference sequence). Trimming took 8 bases from V and 5 from J; bases not matched to a gene: 6. The CDR3 loop reads CATRDRGDEQYF. The CDR3 DNA reads as TGTGCCACCCGGGACAGGGGCGACGAGCAGTACTTC.

V and J are TRBV27 and TRBJ2-3; D possibly matches TRBD1 or TRBD2 (5 bases each). CDR3 length equals 16 residues. Germline V gives CDR1 MNHEY, CDR2 SMNVEV (reference sequence). Trimming stripped 7 bases from V and 1 base from J, with 18 bases between. In DNA form, the CDR3 reads TGTGCCAGCAAACGAGTGAGCCAGGGAGGCACAGATACGCAGTATTTT. It is translated as CASKRVSQGGTDTQYF.

The chain joins TRBV6-2 or TRBV6-3 to TRBJ1-1; D gene uncertain. The CDR3 totals 15 residues. Germline assignment: CDR1 MNHEY and CDR2 SVGEGT. V dropped 1 base and J dropped 2 bases, with 11 bases sitting between them. The CDR3 spells CASSYFAVGNTEAFF. The CDR3 DNA follows: TGTGCCAGCAGTTACTTTGCAGTAGGAAACACTGAAGCTTTCTTT.

This clonotype was detected many times. The chain recombines TRBV7-9 with TRBJ2-5; TRBD1 matches at 8 bases. V dropped 4 bases and J dropped 5; count of bases not matched to a gene: 6. Germline-derived CDR1 and CDR2 are SEHNR and FQNEAQ (reference sequence). This CDR3 has 14 amino acids. CDR3 residues: CASSSRTGLETQYF. In DNA form, the CDR3 reads TGTGCCAGCAGCTCACGGACAGGGCTGGAGACCCAGTACTTC.